The TCR beta chain under discussion was sequenced for a study of T cell responses to AZD1222 COVID-19 vaccine. Assay: immunoSEQ multiplex PCR; the TCRdb copy retains only in-frame clones and omits some. The data show roughly 100,000 clones, 75% to 90% seen once. Losses at the gene ends were 6 bases for V and 0 bases for J; bases not matched to a gene: 12. CDR3 length: 17 amino acids. Germline V gene data show CDR1 as LGHNA and CDR2 as YNFKEQ. This TCR derives from an adult in good health. The material was peripheral blood, obtained on day 0 of AZD1222 vaccination. The rearrangement links TRBV4-2 to TRBJ1-1; 8 bases fit TRBD1. The chain's CDR3 is CASRPIRGQVMNTEAFF. CDR3 DNA sequence: TGTGCCAGCAGGCCTATTCGGGGACAGGTCATGAACACTGAAGCTTTCTTT.